Listed below are T cell receptor beta chains from one sample, sequenced in a study of T-cell reconstitution after alpha-beta-depleted transplantation in children. TCRdb redid the calling of the PCR reads with MiXCR, one entry per CDR3 protein. The sample includes about 360,000 distinct CDR3 sequences, roughly 13% seen only once; the top ten take approximately 4.2%. The sample here was PBMCs, taken from the stem cell graft. Receptors originate from a human donor who donated a stem cell graft to a child with Fanconi anemia. Each CDR3 is given with its conserved first and last residue. D genes are given only for firm matches. Clone size is not always given. Where it is, it says once, few, many or a class for expanded clones.

TRBJ1-5	TRBV7-2	-	-	CASSLEAANQPQHF	TGTGCCAGCAGCTTAGAGGCAGCCAATCAGCCCCAGCATTTT
TRBJ2-1	TRBV15	many	-	CATSRARGSTYNEQFF	TGTGCCACCAGCAGAGCGAGGGGTTCCACCTACAATGAGCAGTTCTTC
TRBJ2-1	TRBV6-2/TRBV6-3	many	TRBD2	CASSYSGLAAFSSENDEQFF	TGTGCCAGCAGTTACTCGGGACTAGCGGCCTTCTCTTCGGAAAACGATGAGCAGTTCTTC
TRBJ2-5	TRBV20-1	-	-	CSARDRIRGEETQYF	TGCAGTGCTAGAGATCGGATACGGGGAGAAGAGACCCAGTACTTC
TRBJ2-1	TRBV6-1	few	-	CASSARDGGYNEQFF	TGTGCCAGCAGTGCCCGGGACGGGGGCTACAATGAGCAGTTCTTC
TRBJ2-1	TRBV7-9	many	TRBD2	CASSLGGGAGEQFF	TGTGCCAGCAGCTTAGGCGGGGGGGCGGGTGAGCAGTTCTTC
TRBJ1-1	TRBV5-1	many	-	CASSLEGLGLAEAFF	TGCGCCAGCAGCTTGGAGGGCTTAGGCCTAGCGGAAGCTTTCTTT
TRBJ1-2	TRBV5-1	-	-	CASSLQSVDYGYTF	TGCGCCAGCAGCCTGCAGTCCGTCGACTATGGCTACACCTTC
TRBJ1-1	TRBV7-8	many	-	CASSLEVRYRAFF	TGTGCCAGCAGCTTAGAAGTCCGTTATCGGGCTTTCTTT
TRBJ2-6	TRBV20-1	many	TRBD1	CSARQGSSSRANVLTF	TGCAGTGCCCGACAGGGGAGTAGTTCCAGGGCCAACGTCCTGACTTTC
TRBJ1-4	TRBV20-1	-	-	CSARDLYRPATNEKLFF	TGCAGTGCTAGAGATCTCTACAGACCTGCAACTAATGAAAAACTGTTTTTT
TRBJ2-5	TRBV3-1	-	TRBD2	CASARLAGGPGETQYF	TGTGCCAGCGCTAGACTAGCGGGGGGGCCGGGGGAGACCCAGTACTTC
TRBJ1-5	TRBV6-2/TRBV6-3	once	-	CASSPGGEGQPQHF	TGTGCCAGCAGCCCTGGGGGGGAAGGACAGCCCCAGCATTTT
TRBJ2-1	TRBV29-1	many	-	CSAGGNEQFF	TGCAGCGCCGGGGGCAATGAGCAGTTCTTC
TRBJ1-1	TRBV7-2	-	TRBD1	CASSSKQGERTEAFF	TGTGCCAGCAGCTCAAAGCAGGGGGAGAGGACTGAAGCTTTCTTT
TRBJ2-5	TRBV11-2	many	-	CASSLSFQETQYF	TGTGCCAGCAGCTTAAGCTTCCAAGAGACCCAGTACTTC
TRBJ1-1	TRBV5-5	-	TRBD1	CASSATFGTGVTEAFF	TGTGCCAGCAGCGCTACTTTTGGGACAGGTGTCACTGAAGCTTTCTTT
TRBJ1-1	TRBV19	-	-	CASMIEERNTEAFF	TGTGCCAGTATGATCGAGGAGAGGAACACTGAAGCTTTCTTT
TRBJ2-1	TRBV12-3/TRBV12-4	few	-	CASSLVRPGRVREQFF	TGTGCCAGCAGTTTAGTAAGACCGGGCCGGGTACGCGAGCAGTTCTTC
TRBJ2-7	TRBV11-2	few	TRBD1	CASSLADRSYEQYF	TGTGCCAGCAGCTTAGCGGACAGGTCCTACGAGCAGTACTTC
TRBJ1-1	TRBV18	-	-	CASSPLTTEAFF	TGTGCCAGCTCACCCTTAACCACTGAAGCTTTCTTT
TRBJ2-1	TRBV5-1	few	TRBD1	CASSTGQGAGDEQFF	TGCGCCAGCAGCACGGGACAGGGGGCCGGCGATGAGCAGTTCTTC
TRBJ2-1	TRBV16	-	-	CASSQNEQFF	TGTGCCAGCAGCCAAAATGAGCAGTTCTTC
TRBJ2-4	TRBV28	-	-	CASSSTGSPNIQYF	TGTGCCAGCAGTTCAACAGGGAGCCCAAACATTCAGTACTTC
TRBJ1-5	TRBV12-3/TRBV12-4	many	-	CASSLVGGTPQHF	TGTGCCAGCAGTTTAGTCGGGGGAACGCCCCAGCATTTT
TRBJ1-2	TRBV4-3	-	-	CASSQDIDRKHYGYTF	TGCGCCAGCAGCCAAGATATCGATAGGAAACACTATGGCTACACCTTC
TRBJ2-3	TRBV12-3/TRBV12-4	few	TRBD2	CASRLSGAGGNTQYF	TGTGCCAGCAGATTGAGCGGGGCCGGAGGAAATACGCAGTATTTT
TRBJ2-2	TRBV12-3/TRBV12-4	many	-	CASRRGGTGELFF	TGTGCCAGCAGGAGGGGGGGCACCGGGGAGCTGTTTTTT
TRBJ1-2	TRBV10-3	-	TRBD1	CAISVGRGPTNFNYGYTF	TGTGCCATCAGTGTGGGAAGGGGGCCTACAAATTTCAACTATGGCTACACCTTC
TRBJ2-6	TRBV6-2/TRBV6-3	many	-	CASRSSGANVLTF	TGTGCCAGCAGGTCCTCTGGGGCCAACGTCCTGACTTTC
TRBJ1-6	TRBV5-6	few	-	CASTTALSNNSPLHF	TGTGCCAGCACGACGGCACTCTCGAATAATTCACCCCTCCACTTT
TRBJ2-1	TRBV12-5	few	-	CASGRQTVASWEQFF	TGTGCTAGTGGTCGCCAGACAGTGGCCTCTTGGGAGCAGTTCTTC